One sample yielded the 24 T cell receptor beta chains listed below, sequenced in a study of neoadjuvant anti-PD-1 for oral cavity cancer. Stated time point: after neoadjuvant nivolumab, at surgical resection. Here immunoSEQ multiplex PCR was the method, and the copy in TCRdb shows in-frame clones only, minus some. The sample gives 40,000 or so clones, roughly two fifths of which show up once; about 16% is in the top ten. Specimen: tumor tissue, collected after nivolumab (anti-PD-1) treatment. These receptors were taken from a person aged 35-79 years with oral cavity squamous cell carcinoma.

The rearrangement links TRBV18 to TRBJ1-2; no clear D gene. Germline CDR1 reads KGHSH; CDR2 reads LQKENI. V was trimmed by 0 bases and J by 6 bases, leaving 11 bases between them. The CDR3 spans 14 residues. The CDR3: CASSPPWDVDGYTF. DNA of the CDR3: TGTGCCAGCTCACCACCTTGGGATGTCGATGGCTACACCTTC. Full variable domain (missing parts from reference TRBV18 and TRBJ1-2): NAGVMQNPRHLVRRRGQEARLRCSPMKGHSHVYWYRQLPEEGLKFMVYLQKENIIDESGMPKERFSAEFPKEGPSILRIQQVVRGDSAAYFCASSPPWDVDGYTFGSGTRLTVV.

The J gene is TRBJ1-2, the V gene TRBV29-1; a possible D gene is TRBD1 (6 bases). The V end was cut by 5 bases, the J end by 8 bases, with 15 bases between. The length of the CDR3 is 12 residues. In germline, CDR1 is SQVTM, CDR2 ANQGSEA. CDR3 loop: CSVPVQGSGYTF. The CDR3 DNA is TGCAGCGTTCCGGTACAGGGCAGCGGCTACACCTTC.

This chain joins TRBV19 and TRBJ2-7; D gene ambiguous. The CDR3 runs 12 residues. Germline assignment: CDR1 LNHDA and CDR2 SQIVND (reference sequence). Deletions cut 6 bases from V and 2 bases from J, with 8 bases between. CDR3 DNA sequence: TGTGCCAGTAGGGGCAGGACCTACGAGCAGTACTTC. It encodes CASRGRTYEQYF.

The gene calls are TRBV15 and TRBJ2-1, with TRBD2 matching 7 bases. Germline assignment: CDR1 LNHNV and CDR2 YYDKDF (reference sequence). The CDR3 has 16 amino acids. Trimming at V came to 2 bases and at J to 8 bases, leaving 12 bases not matched to a gene. The CDR3 loop is CATSRTSVVTIDEQFF. The DNA of the CDR3 is TGTGCCACCAGCAGAACTAGCGTAGTCACGATAGATGAGCAGTTCTTC.

This clone was recorded many times. V gene TRBV7-6 combines with J gene TRBJ2-1; 12 nucleotides line up with TRBD2. Germline CDR1 SGHVS, CDR2 FNYEAQ. Trimming took 0 bases from V and 7 from J; bases not matched to a gene: 4. The CDR3 totals 16 residues. The CDR3 DNA reads TGTGCCAGCAGCTTAGCGACTAGCGGGAGTAGGAATGAGCAGTTCTTC. This codes for CASSLATSGSRNEQFF.

This clone was counted ten times or more. V and J are TRBV2 and TRBJ1-5; D might be TRBD1 (5 bases). This CDR3 region has 14 residues. Trimming took 4 bases from V and 3 from J, leaving 10 bases between them. Germline lookup yields CDR1 SNHLY and CDR2 FYNNEI. CDR3 DNA sequence: TGTGCCAGCAGTGGTCTCAGGGACAATCAGCCCCAGCATTTT. Translation: CASSGLRDNQPQHF.

The V and J genes are TRBV28 and TRBJ1-2, with TRBD1 matching over 7 bases. Germline V gene sequence: CDR1 MDHEN, CDR2 SYDVKM. V lost 6 bases to trimming and J lost 5 bases; unmatched junction nucleotides: 9. The CDR3 has 14 amino acids. CDR3 sequence reads: CASSIGTALYGYTF. CDR3 DNA: TGTGCCAGCAGCATCGGGACAGCTTTATATGGCTACACCTTC.

This sequence joins TRBV6-5 and TRBJ2-7; 7 bases are a match to TRBD2. This CDR3 region has 13 residues. Germline values: CDR1 MNHEY, CDR2 SVGAGI. J gave up 5 bases and V 6 bases, and 7 bases lay outside the gene matches. In nucleotides, the CDR3 is TGTGCCAGCAGGCGGACTAGAGGGGACGAGCAGTACTTC. Its protein is CASRRTRGDEQYF.

The chain combines TRBV10-3 with TRBJ1-4; TRBD1 matches 7 bases. Germline CDR1 reads ENHRY; CDR2 reads SYGVKD. The CDR3 runs 16 residues. J gave up 5 bases and V 0 bases, and 6 bases lay outside the gene matches. CDR3 DNA: TGTGCCATCAGTGAGTCGGCGACAGGGCCGAATGAAAAACTGTTTTTT. Its protein product is CAISESATGPNEKLFF.

This chain joins TRBV5-1 and TRBJ1-1; D is ambiguous. The V and J ends lost 0 bases and 8 bases respectively, with 5 bases between them. The germline V gene has CDR1 SGHRS and CDR2 YFSETQ. CDR3 length: 11 residues. This chain's CDR3 is CASSLDQEAFF. The CDR3 coding sequence is TGCGCCAGCAGCTTGGATCAGGAAGCTTTCTTT.

This clone was picked up a small number of times. The chain joins TRBV18 to TRBJ2-7; D is unresolved. CDR1 is KGHSH, CDR2 LQKENI, per germline. CDR3 size: 11 residues. Trimming took off 1 base at V and 6 bases at J, with 4 bases between the two ends. The CDR3 is CASSPRVEQYF. For the CDR3, the DNA is TGTGCCAGCTCACCACGTGTCGAGCAGTACTTC.

This clone was detected a few times. The CDR3 spells CAISEPQGVVDTQYF. CDR3 DNA sequence: TGTGCCATCAGTGAGCCCCAGGGTGTCGTAGATACGCAGTATTTT. This chain uses TRBV10-3 with TRBJ2-3; possibly TRBD1 for D (5 bases). There are 15 residues in the CDR3. CDR1 and CDR2 (germline): ENHRY, SYGVKD. The V and J ends lost 2 bases and 5 bases respectively, with 14 bases between them.

The rearrangement uses TRBV9 and TRBJ2-5; 9 nucleotides match TRBD1. The CDR3 totals 14 residues. Looked up from germline, CDR1 is SGDLS and CDR2 is YYNGEE. Trimming removed 2 bases from V and 2 bases from J; junction bases left unmatched: 1. The CDR3, as DNA: TGTGCCAGCAGCGTGGGGACAGGGCAAGAGACCCAGTACTTC. Its protein is CASSVGTGQETQYF.

This clone was detected a few times. The V and J genes are TRBV18 and TRBJ2-7; possible D gene TRBD2, 5 bases. V lost 5 bases and J 1 base, leaving 12 bases between the germline ends. CDR1 is KGHSH, CDR2 LQKENI, per germline. There are 14 residues in the CDR3. CDR3: CASSKEPGSYEQYF. The CDR3 DNA sequence: TGTGCCAGCTCAAAAGAGCCGGGGTCCTACGAGCAGTACTTC.

The CDR3: CASSQDREAQYF. DNA of the CDR3: TGTGCCAGCAGCCAGGACAGGGAAGCGCAGTATTTT. The J gene is TRBJ2-3, the V gene TRBV13; 8 bases fit TRBD1. The CDR3 is 12 amino acids. Germline loops: CDR1 PRHDT, CDR2 FYEKMQ (reference sequence). V shed 5 bases and J 10 bases; nucleotides not matched to a gene: 5. The whole variable domain, remainder taken from reference TRBV13 and TRBJ2-3, is AAGVIQSPRHLIKEKRETATLKCYPIPRHDTVYWYQQGPGQDPQFLISFYEKMQSDKGSIPDRFSAQQFSDYHSELNMSSLELGDSALYFCASSQDREAQYFGPGTRLTVL.

This clone appeared once. The chain is built from TRBV11-2 and TRBJ1-1; D might be TRBD1 (5 bases). This CDR3 has 14 residues. Germline V lookup: CDR1 SGHAT, CDR2 FQNNGV. Trimming left V 8 bases short and J 4 bases short, with 17 bases between. The CDR3: CASGRGGLSTEAFF. In nucleotides, the CDR3 is TGTGCCAGCGGTCGGGGGGGGTTGAGCACTGAAGCTTTCTTT.

This clone was recorded a few times. The chain joins TRBV7-9 to TRBJ1-5; D is unclear. V was pared by 5 bases and J by 3 bases, with 11 bases between. Germline V CDR1 and CDR2: SEHNR, FQNEAQ (reference sequence). CDR3 size: 14 residues. The CDR3 here is CASSQDGINQPQHF. The CDR3 DNA reads TGTGCCAGCAGCCAAGACGGAATCAATCAGCCCCAGCATTTT. Drawing the rest from reference TRBV7-9 and TRBJ1-5, the complete variable domain is DTGVSQNPRHKITKRGQNVTFRCDPISEHNRLYWYRQTLGQGPEFLTYFQNEAQLEKSRLLSDRFSAERPKGSFSTLEIQRTEQGDSAMYLCASSQDGINQPQHFGDGTRLSIL.

This clone occurred many times. The chain links TRBV7-9 to TRBJ2-7, with TRBD1 identical over 10 bases. Germline assignment: CDR1 SEHNR and CDR2 FQNEAQ (reference sequence). J was trimmed by 2 bases and V by 5 bases; bases with no gene match: 6. The CDR3 runs to 15 residues. This CDR3 is CASSTLTGGPYEQYF. CDR3 sequence (DNA): TGTGCCAGCAGCACCTTGACAGGGGGCCCCTACGAGCAGTACTTC.

The sample holds one count of this clone. The CDR3 region has the DNA TGTGCCAGCAGTTACGGTCGCGGGAGCTCCTACGAGCAGTACTTC. Encoded protein: CASSYGRGSSYEQYF. This chain uses TRBV6-5 with TRBJ2-7; 7 bases are shared with TRBD2. The CDR3 sequence is 15 residues long. The germline V gene has CDR1 MNHEY and CDR2 SVGAGI. Unmatched junction bases numbered 4, after V lost 2 bases and J lost 0 bases.

This chain connects TRBV30 to TRBJ1-3; a possible D gene is TRBD1 (5 bases). The V end was cut by 0 bases, the J end by 1 base, with 7 bases between. The CDR3 has 14 amino acids. Germline loops: CDR1 GTSNPN, CDR2 SVGIG (reference sequence). CDR3 DNA sequence: TGTGCCTGGAGTGTTAAGGGGTCTGGAAACACCATATATTTT. This encodes CAWSVKGSGNTIYF. The full variable domain, in which reference TRBV30 and TRBJ1-3 provide the parts outside the CDR3, is SQTIHQWPATLVQPVGSPLSLECTVEGTSNPNLYWYRQAAGRGLQLLFYSVGIGQISSEVPQNLSASRPQDRQFILSSKKLLLSDSGFYLCAWSVKGSGNTIYFGEGSWLTVV.

This clone has only a few counts. V is TRBV28 and J is TRBJ2-7; 9 bases are a match to TRBD2. Looked up from germline, CDR1 is MDHEN and CDR2 is SYDVKM. This CDR3 region has 14 residues. J was trimmed by 6 bases and V by 5 bases; bases with no gene match: 8. The CDR3 here is CASSPGTSSLEQYF. CDR3 coding DNA: TGTGCCAGCAGTCCCGGGACTAGCTCCCTCGAGCAGTACTTC.

J is TRBJ1-5 and V is TRBV30; no definite D call. This CDR3 region has 16 residues. Germline V gene sequence: CDR1 GTSNPN, CDR2 SVGIG (reference sequence). Trimming took 2 bases from V and 5 from J, leaving 19 bases between them. The chain's CDR3 is CAWSPPLSLGYQPQHF. The CDR3 DNA follows: TGTGCCTGGAGTCCCCCCCTTTCTTTGGGGTATCAGCCCCAGCATTTT.

The chain combines TRBV18 with TRBJ2-7; maybe TRBD2 (5 bases). Germline CDR1 KGHSH, CDR2 LQKENI. With 2 bases removed from V and 2 bases from J, the gap between germline ends came to 13 bases. There are 15 residues in the CDR3. The CDR3: CASSPRSGPPYEQYF. DNA of the CDR3: TGTGCCAGCTCACCAAGGAGCGGTCCCCCCTACGAGCAGTACTTC.

This clone has more than one count but fewer than ten. V and J are TRBV28 and TRBJ2-1; D possibly corresponds to TRBD1 (6 bases). CDR3 size: 13 residues. Germline assignment: CDR1 MDHEN and CDR2 SYDVKM. The V end was cut by 10 bases, the J end by 6 bases, with 16 bases between. The CDR3 loop is CATGLTGFNEQFF. CDR3 sequence (DNA): TGTGCCACCGGATTAACAGGGTTCAATGAGCAGTTCTTC. The variable domain in full, completed from reference TRBV28 and TRBJ2-1, reads DVKVTQSSRYLVKRTGEKVFLECVQDMDHENMFWYRQDPGLGLRLIYFSYDVKMKEKGDIPEGYSVSREKKERFSLILESASTNQTSMYLCATGLTGFNEQFFGPGTRLTVL.